This T cell receptor beta chain was obtained from a study of monozygotic twins with inflammatory bowel disease. Per donor there was one draw, yielding a blood sample of roughly 2.5 ml. Template switching was used to attach UMIs, which incorporated a 6-nucleotide sample barcode. For each CDR3 protein, TCRdb gives one entry from its re-call of the 5' RACE reads, without DNA. The sample holds around 220,000 distinct CDR3 sequences. Germline V lookup: CDR1 SQVTM, CDR2 ANQGSEA. There are 11 residues in the CDR3. This receptor was identified in a human donor with ulcerative colitis or Crohn's disease, or a healthy co-twin of an affected twin (not recorded which). The chain is built from TRBV29-1 and TRBJ1-1. Sequencing used blood. The CDR3 loop is CSVVSYTEAFF.